A selection of T cell receptor beta chains follows, all from one sample in a study of sequential checkpoint blockade in melanoma. The assay was immunoSEQ multiplex PCR, and TCRdb's table has in-frame clones only and misses some. The table has about 5,100 clones, around a third seen once. The sample consisted of tumor tissue (inferred from file names), taken from a patient given nivolumab and ipilimumab in sequence. These receptors were collected from a human donor with melanoma. CDR3s include the opening cysteine and the closing phenylalanine or tryptophan. The order of the fields is CDR3 length, clone size, J gene, V gene, D gene, CDR3 protein, CDR3 DNA. A D gene is named only where the DNA matches it firmly. Some rows mark clone size as missing; the rest say once, few, many or name a class of expanded clone.

cdr3_length: 14
clone_size: .
j_call: TRBJ2-7
v_call: TRBV5-1
d_call: .
cdr3_aa: CASYRDTNTRQQYF
cdr3_nt: TGCGCCAGCTACCGTGACACAAATACGAGGCAGCAGTACTTC

cdr3_length: 14
clone_size: .
j_call: TRBJ2-1
v_call: TRBV6-8
d_call: .
cdr3_aa: CASSENGNLNEQFF
cdr3_nt: TGTGCCAGCAGTGAGAACGGGAACCTCAATGAGCAGTTCTTC

cdr3_length: 14
clone_size: few
j_call: TRBJ1-3
v_call: TRBV28
d_call: .
cdr3_aa: CASRRGSSGNTIYF
cdr3_nt: TGTGCCAGCAGAAGGGGAAGTTCTGGAAACACCATATATTTT

cdr3_length: 14
clone_size: few
j_call: TRBJ1-4
v_call: TRBV7-6
d_call: .
cdr3_aa: CASSPGPSNEKLFF
cdr3_nt: TGTGCCAGCAGCCCCGGACCGAGTAATGAAAAACTGTTTTTT

cdr3_length: 15
clone_size: .
j_call: TRBJ2-1
v_call: TRBV13
d_call: .
cdr3_aa: CASKQELSSYNEQFF
cdr3_nt: TGTGCCAGCAAACAGGAACTAAGCTCCTACAATGAGCAGTTCTTC

cdr3_length: 12
clone_size: few
j_call: TRBJ1-2
v_call: TRBV28
d_call: .
cdr3_aa: CATTGIPYGYTF
cdr3_nt: TGTGCCACCACAGGGATACCTTATGGCTACACCTTC

cdr3_length: 14
clone_size: .
j_call: TRBJ1-2
v_call: TRBV29-1
d_call: .
cdr3_aa: CSVEGTSPNYGYTF
cdr3_nt: TGCAGCGTTGAAGGAACCTCCCCTAACTATGGCTACACCTTC

cdr3_length: 16
clone_size: large
j_call: TRBJ1-4
v_call: TRBV11-3
d_call: TRBD1
cdr3_aa: CASRGDRGLMNEKLFF
cdr3_nt: TGTGCCAGCAGGGGGGACAGGGGACTAATGAATGAAAAACTGTTTTTT

cdr3_length: 13
clone_size: once
j_call: TRBJ1-1
v_call: TRBV19
d_call: .
cdr3_aa: CASSIGGWTEAFF
cdr3_nt: TGTGCCAGTAGTATAGGGGGTTGGACTGAAGCTTTCTTT

cdr3_length: 15
clone_size: .
j_call: TRBJ2-2
v_call: TRBV7-7
d_call: TRBD2
cdr3_aa: CASSLSGGVPGELFF
cdr3_nt: TGTGCCAGCAGCTTGTCGGGAGGGGTGCCCGGGGAGCTGTTTTTT

cdr3_length: 16
clone_size: .
j_call: TRBJ2-3
v_call: TRBV6-8
d_call: TRBD1
cdr3_aa: CASSPRDRGRPDTQYF
cdr3_nt: TGTGCCAGCAGTCCTCGGGACAGGGGGAGACCAGATACGCAGTATTTT

cdr3_length: 12
clone_size: few
j_call: TRBJ2-2
v_call: TRBV27
d_call: TRBD2
cdr3_aa: CASRTSGRELFF
cdr3_nt: TGTGCCAGCAGGACTAGCGGGAGGGAGCTGTTTTTT

cdr3_length: 15
clone_size: .
j_call: TRBJ1-5
v_call: TRBV19
d_call: .
cdr3_aa: CASSHGGDGNQPQHF
cdr3_nt: TGTGCCAGTAGTCATGGGGGTGATGGCAATCAGCCCCAGCATTTT

cdr3_length: 15
clone_size: large
j_call: TRBJ1-4
v_call: TRBV28
d_call: .
cdr3_aa: CASSLGTVGNEKLFF
cdr3_nt: TGTGCCAGCAGTTTAGGTACAGTGGGGAATGAAAAACTGTTTTTT

cdr3_length: 16
clone_size: few
j_call: TRBJ1-1
v_call: TRBV18
d_call: .
cdr3_aa: CASSPLPALERTEAFF
cdr3_nt: TGTGCCAGCTCACCTCTTCCGGCCCTCGAACGCACTGAAGCTTTCTTT

cdr3_length: 15
clone_size: .
j_call: TRBJ2-7
v_call: TRBV19
d_call: .
cdr3_aa: CASSIGPGQGAQQYF
cdr3_nt: TGTGCCAGTAGTATAGGCCCAGGGCAGGGAGCCCAACAGTACTTC

cdr3_length: 17
clone_size: .
j_call: TRBJ1-1
v_call: TRBV5-1
d_call: .
cdr3_aa: CASSLVQGLISDTEAFF
cdr3_nt: TGCGCCAGCAGCTTGGTGCAGGGGCTAATTTCGGACACTGAAGCTTTCTTT

cdr3_length: 12
clone_size: .
j_call: TRBJ1-1
v_call: TRBV30
d_call: TRBD1
cdr3_aa: CAWKTGDTEAFF
cdr3_nt: TGTGCCTGGAAGACAGGGGACACTGAAGCTTTCTTT

cdr3_length: 14
clone_size: .
j_call: TRBJ2-7
v_call: TRBV14
d_call: .
cdr3_aa: CASSQGQGPYEQYF
cdr3_nt: TGTGCCAGCAGCCAAGGCCAGGGTCCCTACGAGCAGTACTTC

cdr3_length: 17
clone_size: few
j_call: TRBJ1-1
v_call: TRBV6-7
d_call: .
cdr3_aa: CASSFGGNVIRNTEAFF
cdr3_nt: TGTGCCAGCAGTTTCGGGGGGAACGTCATTAGGAACACTGAAGCTTTCTTT

cdr3_length: 14
clone_size: .
j_call: TRBJ1-2
v_call: TRBV28
d_call: .
cdr3_aa: CASSSRTVYSGYTF
cdr3_nt: TGTGCCAGCAGTTCCCGGACCGTCTATTCAGGCTACACCTTC

cdr3_length: 16
clone_size: once
j_call: TRBJ2-1
v_call: TRBV25-1
d_call: TRBD2
cdr3_aa: CASSPGLAGPYNEQFF
cdr3_nt: TGTGCCAGCAGTCCCGGACTAGCGGGGCCCTACAATGAGCAGTTCTTC

cdr3_length: 18
clone_size: medium-sized
j_call: TRBJ1-2
v_call: TRBV9
d_call: TRBD1
cdr3_aa: CASSPGQSVPDLHYGYTF
cdr3_nt: TGTGCCAGCAGCCCGGGACAGTCGGTCCCAGACCTGCACTATGGCTACACCTTC

cdr3_length: 16
clone_size: many
j_call: TRBJ2-1
v_call: TRBV9
d_call: TRBD2
cdr3_aa: CASSEGRASGFNEQFF
cdr3_nt: TGTGCCAGCAGTGAAGGTCGGGCTAGCGGATTCAATGAGCAGTTCTTC

cdr3_length: 16
clone_size: .
j_call: TRBJ2-6
v_call: TRBV10-2
d_call: TRBD2
cdr3_aa: CASSAPGGAGANVLTF
cdr3_nt: TGCGCCAGCAGTGCGCCCGGGGGGGCTGGGGCCAACGTCCTGACTTTC

cdr3_length: 13
clone_size: .
j_call: TRBJ2-7
v_call: TRBV6-8
d_call: .
cdr3_aa: CASSYSDNYEQYF
cdr3_nt: TGTGCCAGCAGTTACTCCGACAACTACGAGCAGTACTTC

cdr3_length: 13
clone_size: many
j_call: TRBJ1-4
v_call: TRBV7-8
d_call: .
cdr3_aa: CASTPGPTSPGLF
cdr3_nt: TGTGCCAGCACCCCGGGACCGACCTCTCCGGGGCTTTTT